A selection of T cell receptor beta chains follows, all from one sample in a study of cytomegalovirus exposure and HLA in healthy donors. Clones were read by immunoSEQ multiplex PCR, and TCRdb kept only the in-frame ones, dropping some. This table holds some 140,000 clones, 72% found once. The sequenced material came from PBMCs. Source of these receptors: a middle-aged man in good health and CMV-seropositive. Both conserved end residues are part of each CDR3. Each record gives: clone size, J gene, CDR3 length, V gene, D gene, CDR3 protein, CDR3 DNA. D genes are given only for firm matches. Clone sizes are given selectively: once, few, many, or a class where the clone is expanded.

NA,TRBJ1-5,16,TRBV19,NA,CASSIRRVQALQPQHF,TGTGCCAGTAGTATAAGACGGGTCCAAGCACTCCAGCCCCAGCATTTT
NA,TRBJ1-2,15,TRBV6-1,TRBD1,CASSAPGQVLYGYTF,TGTGCCAGCAGTGCCCCGGGACAGGTCTTATATGGCTACACCTTC
NA,TRBJ2-2,15,TRBV7-9,TRBD2,CASSLTGGRTGELFF,TGTGCCAGCAGCTTAACGGGGGGGCGTACCGGGGAGCTGTTTTTT
NA,TRBJ2-5,11,TRBV2,NA,CASRALREQYF,TGTGCCAGCAGGGCGCTTAGGGAGCAGTACTTC
NA,TRBJ1-2,14,TRBV6-1,NA,CASSEGEGRYGYTF,TGTGCCAGCAGTGAAGGTGAAGGGAGATATGGCTACACCTTC
few,TRBJ2-7,16,TRBV7-9,NA,CASSLSPGVRLYEQYF,TGTGCCAGCAGCTTAAGTCCCGGTGTTCGCCTCTACGAGCAGTACTTC
few,TRBJ2-2,16,TRBV5-4,NA,CASSLGQPRGTGELFF,TGTGCCAGCAGCTTAGGACAGCCCCGAGGCACCGGGGAGCTGTTTTTT
NA,TRBJ2-5,19,TRBV11-3,NA,CASSLDGAARPWIQETQYF,TGTGCCAGCAGCTTAGATGGGGCAGCCAGGCCGTGGATCCAAGAGACCCAGTACTTC
few,TRBJ1-4,16,TRBV2,NA,CASSEGTASTNEKLFF,TGTGCCAGCAGTGAAGGGACAGCATCAACTAATGAAAAACTGTTTTTT
NA,TRBJ2-1,13,TRBV19,NA,CASSIDWRAEEFF,TGTGCCAGTAGTATAGATTGGAGAGCCGAGGAGTTCTTC
NA,TRBJ2-3,15,TRBV18,TRBD1,CASSPGQGRLDTQYF,TGTGCCAGCTCACCGGGACAGGGGCGCCTAGATACGCAGTATTTT
NA,TRBJ2-7,14,TRBV9,NA,CASSVAGETYEQYF,TGTGCCAGCAGCGTAGCGGGGGAGACCTACGAGCAGTACTTC
NA,TRBJ1-3,15,TRBV19,TRBD1,CASRDSTLSGNTIYF,TGTGCCAGCCGGGACAGCACACTCTCTGGAAACACCATATATTTT
NA,TRBJ2-1,15,TRBV4-1,NA,CASSQDLTKRGEQFF,TGCGCCAGCAGCCAAGACCTGACCAAAAGAGGTGAGCAGTTCTTC
NA,TRBJ1-2,13,TRBV7-9,NA,CASSLTGDYGYTF,TGTGCCAGCAGCTTAACGGGGGACTATGGCTACACCTTC
once,TRBJ2-1,12,TRBV29-1,NA,CSGKDHGAEQFF,TGCAGCGGGAAAGACCATGGGGCTGAGCAGTTCTTC
few,TRBJ2-5,13,TRBV27,NA,CASSFPGEETQYF,TGTGCCAGCAGTTTCCCCGGGGAAGAGACCCAGTACTTC
NA,TRBJ2-1,15,TRBV29-1,NA,CSVAPRLALHNEQFF,TGCAGCGTTGCCCCTCGGCTAGCGCTCCACAATGAGCAGTTCTTC
NA,TRBJ2-3,16,TRBV12-5,TRBD2,CASGLGLAGGTDTQYF,TGTGCTAGTGGTTTGGGGCTAGCGGGGGGCACAGATACGCAGTATTTT
NA,TRBJ2-7,11,TRBV6-5,NA,CASSSAGEQYF,TGTGCCAGCAGTTCTGCCGGCGAGCAGTACTTC
NA,TRBJ2-1,18,TRBV7-9,TRBD2,CSSSLPLRLAGLRNEQFF,TGTTCCAGCAGCTTACCCCTTCGACTAGCGGGACTACGGAATGAGCAGTTCTTC
NA,TRBJ1-1,13,TRBV19,NA,CASSLSRDTEAFF,TGTGCCAGTAGTTTATCCAGGGACACTGAAGCTTTCTTT
few,TRBJ1-5,15,TRBV29-1,TRBD1,CSVLTGQAGGQPQHF,TGCAGCGTTTTAACCGGACAGGCTGGGGGTCAGCCCCAGCATTTT
NA,TRBJ2-3,15,TRBV4-1,TRBD2,CASSQEGLATDTQYF,TGCGCCAGCAGCCAAGAGGGACTAGCCACAGATACGCAGTATTTT
NA,TRBJ2-7,15,TRBV7-9,TRBD1,CASSQETGGNYEQYF,TGTGCCAGCAGCCAGGAGACAGGGGGCAATTACGAGCAGTACTTC
NA,TRBJ2-5,15,TRBV5-6,TRBD1,CASSLGQGTQETQYF,TGTGCCAGCAGCTTGGGACAGGGTACACAAGAGACCCAGTACTTC
NA,TRBJ1-2,11,TRBV7-9,NA,CASSSAGGGTF,TGTGCCAGCAGCTCCGCGGGTGGAGGTACCTTC
few,TRBJ1-1,14,TRBV6-5,TRBD1,CASSYGQGRTEAFF,TGTGCCAGCAGTTACGGACAGGGGAGAACTGAAGCTTTCTTT
once,TRBJ2-1,16,TRBV5-4,TRBD2,CASSSLILAEGNEQFF,TGTGCCAGCAGCTCCCTGATCCTAGCGGAGGGAAATGAGCAGTTCTTC
once,TRBJ1-4,15,TRBV5-1,TRBD1,CASSGQGARSEKLFF,TGCGCCAGCAGCGGCCAGGGGGCCAGAAGTGAAAAACTGTTTTTT
medium-sized,TRBJ1-5,18,TRBV5-5,NA,CASSLGGVGQIINQPQHF,TGTGCCAGCAGCTTGGGGGGGGTCGGCCAGATTATCAATCAGCCCCAGCATTTT
NA,TRBJ1-5,13,TRBV2,NA,CASSWTENQPQHF,TGTGCCAGCAGTTGGACAGAGAATCAGCCCCAGCATTTT
NA,TRBJ1-3,13,TRBV11-1,NA,CASSQGTGNTIYF,TGTGCCAGCAGCCAGGGGACTGGAAACACCATATATTTT
NA,TRBJ1-5,15,TRBV6-6,TRBD1,CASSNRQGSNQPQHF,TGTGCCAGCAGTAACCGACAGGGTAGCAATCAGCCCCAGCATTTT
NA,TRBJ2-7,13,TRBV7-2,NA,CASSFGGAYEQYF,TGTGCCAGCAGCTTCGGCGGAGCCTACGAGCAGTACTTC
NA,TRBJ1-3,14,TRBV5-1,TRBD1,CASTSGGFGNTIYF,TGCGCCAGCACCTCAGGGGGCTTTGGAAACACCATATATTTT
once,TRBJ2-7,15,TRBV6-5,NA,CASSPVGWSRDEQYF,TGTGCCAGCAGCCCAGTGGGTTGGTCACGGGACGAGCAGTACTTC
NA,TRBJ2-3,17,TRBV11-2,TRBD2,CASRLRASGGGTDTQYF,TGTGCCAGCAGATTAAGAGCTAGCGGGGGAGGAACAGATACGCAGTATTTT
NA,TRBJ2-3,13,TRBV29-1,NA,CSVAGRSADTQYF,TGCAGCGTTGCGGGGAGGAGCGCAGATACGCAGTATTTT
NA,TRBJ1-6,14,TRBV6-5,TRBD1,CASAQGARNSPLHF,TGTGCCAGCGCCCAGGGGGCCAGAAATTCACCCCTCCACTTT
NA,TRBJ2-7,14,TRBV9,NA,CASSPARGFYEQYF,TGTGCCAGCAGCCCCGCCCGGGGATTCTACGAGCAGTACTTC
NA,TRBJ2-2,15,TRBV7-9,NA,CASSLVGGNTGELFF,TGTGCCAGCAGCCTCGTCGGCGGGAACACCGGGGAGCTGTTTTTT
NA,TRBJ1-4,14,TRBV27,NA,CASSLVGRYEKLFF,TGTGCCAGCAGTCTGGTCGGGAGGTATGAAAAACTGTTTTTT
once,TRBJ1-5,13,TRBV2,NA,CASGRELNQPQHF,TGTGCCAGCGGGCGGGAGCTCAATCAGCCCCAGCATTTT
NA,TRBJ1-5,14,TRBV19,NA,CASGRAVDNQPQHF,TGTGCCAGTGGGAGAGCGGTCGACAATCAGCCCCAGCATTTT
NA,TRBJ1-2,13,TRBV5-4,NA,CASSLPGLDGYTF,TGTGCCAGCAGCTTGCCCGGGTTGGATGGCTACACCTTC
NA,TRBJ1-2,18,TRBV18,TRBD1,CASSKSAGTGELNYGYTF,TGTGCCAGCTCAAAATCGGCAGGGACAGGGGAACTTAACTATGGCTACACCTTC
NA,TRBJ1-1,13,TRBV18,NA,CASRGGENTEAFF,TGTGCCAGCCGCGGGGGTGAGAACACTGAAGCTTTCTTT
NA,TRBJ2-5,11,TRBV12-5,NA,CASSLQETQYF,TGTGCTAGTTCCCTTCAAGAGACCCAGTACTTC
NA,TRBJ2-2,17,TRBV6-1,TRBD1,CASSEGRGTGGYGELFF,TGTGCCAGCAGTGAAGGGCGTGGGACAGGGGGCTACGGGGAGCTGTTTTTT